The entry below gives a single T cell receptor (beta chain) sequence along with its context. The library targeted TCRbeta and was prepared with unique molecular identifiers. TCRdb ran MiXCR on the PCR reads and lists one entry per CDR3 protein. The sample has approximately 420,000 distinct CDR3 sequences; about a tenth are singletons. The data are from a study of T-cell reconstitution after alpha-beta-depleted transplantation in children. Germline CDR1 reads ENHRY; CDR2 reads SYGVKD. V lost 6 bases and J lost 0, with 9 bases in between. The CDR3 has 13 amino acids. Sequenced material: PBMCs from the stem cell graft donor, taken from the stem cell graft. The chain is built from TRBV10-3 and TRBJ2-7; D is perhaps TRBD1 or TRBD2 (5 bases each). The TCR comes from a human donor who donated a stem cell graft to a child with acute myeloid leukemia. The CDR3 region has the DNA TGTGCCATCAGCCGGGACGACTCCTACGAGCAGTACTTC. This gives the protein CAISRDDSYEQYF.